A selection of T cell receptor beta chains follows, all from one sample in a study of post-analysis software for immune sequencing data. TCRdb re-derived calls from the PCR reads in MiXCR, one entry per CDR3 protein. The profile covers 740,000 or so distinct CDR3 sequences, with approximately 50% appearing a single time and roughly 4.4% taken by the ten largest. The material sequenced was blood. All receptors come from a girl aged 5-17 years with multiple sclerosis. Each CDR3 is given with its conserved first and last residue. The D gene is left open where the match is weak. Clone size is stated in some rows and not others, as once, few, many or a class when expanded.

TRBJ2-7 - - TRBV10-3 CAISAHGGDSYEQYF TGTGCCATCAGTGCCCACGGGGGCGACTCCTACGAGCAGTACTTC
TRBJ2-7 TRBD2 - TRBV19 CAGLSGRTYEQYF TGTGCCGGTTTAAGCGGGAGAACCTACGAGCAGTACTTC
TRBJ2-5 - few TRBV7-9 CASSLEDGTQYF TGTGCCAGCAGCTTAGAGGATGGGACCCAGTACTTC
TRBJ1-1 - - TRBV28 CASSPDPEAFF TGTGCCAGCAGTCCGGACCCTGAAGCTTTCTTT
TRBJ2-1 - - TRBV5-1 CASSLAFDENEQFF TGTGCCAGCAGCTTGGCCTTCGATGAAAATGAGCAGTTCTTC
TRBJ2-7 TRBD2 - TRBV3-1 CASSQGGVRDEQYF TGTGCCAGCAGCCAGGGGGGGGTAAGAGACGAGCAGTACTTC
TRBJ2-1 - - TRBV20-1 CSLRGSSYNEQFF TGCAGCCTTAGGGGGAGCTCCTACAATGAGCAGTTCTTC
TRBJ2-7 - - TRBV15 CATSRNQGYEQYF TGTGCCACCAGCAGAAACCAGGGCTACGAGCAGTACTTC
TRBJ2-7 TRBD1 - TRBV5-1 CASRNRGEPAGVTYEQYF TGCGCCAGCAGGAACAGGGGGGAACCCGCAGGTGTCACCTACGAGCAGTACTTC
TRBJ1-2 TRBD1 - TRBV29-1 CSVGGQDDGYTF TGCAGCGTCGGGGGACAGGACGATGGCTACACCTTC
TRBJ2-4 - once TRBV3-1 CASSRWTDKNIQYF TGTGCCAGCAGCCGATGGACAGACAAAAACATTCAGTACTTC
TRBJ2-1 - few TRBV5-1 CASSLVDYNEQFF TGCGCCAGCAGCTTGGTGGACTACAATGAGCAGTTCTTC
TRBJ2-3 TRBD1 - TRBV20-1 CSATRTGVMGDTQYF TGTAGTGCCACCAGGACAGGGGTGATGGGGGATACGCAGTATTTT
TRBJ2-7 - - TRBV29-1 CSVGETYEQYF TGCAGCGTTGGGGAGACCTACGAGCAGTACTTC
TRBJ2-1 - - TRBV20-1 CSARDKGGYNEQFF TGCAGTGCTAGAGATAAAGGCGGTTACAATGAGCAGTTCTTC
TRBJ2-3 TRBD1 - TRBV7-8 CASSPPTGSSTDTQYF TGTGCCAGCAGCCCCCCGACAGGGTCCAGCACAGATACGCAGTATTTT
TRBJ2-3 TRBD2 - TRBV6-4 CASSRDYLSTDTQYF TGTGCCAGCAGTCGGGACTACCTAAGCACAGATACGCAGTATTTT
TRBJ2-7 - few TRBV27 CASSPPGRRSYEQYF TGTGCCAGCAGTCCCCCGGGCAGGCGTTCCTACGAGCAGTACTTC
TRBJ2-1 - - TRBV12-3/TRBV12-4 CASSPNLYNEQFF TGTGCCAGCAGCCCGAATCTGTACAATGAGCAGTTCTTC
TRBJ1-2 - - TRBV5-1 CASSDTGGYTF TGCGCCAGCAGCGACACAGGGGGCTACACCTTC
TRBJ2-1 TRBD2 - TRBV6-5 CASSPTGGYYNEQFF TGTGCCAGCAGTCCAACGGGGGGGTACTACAATGAGCAGTTCTTC
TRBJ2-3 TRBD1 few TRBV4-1 CASSQETGGGIDTQYF TGCGCCAGCAGCCAAGAGACAGGGGGCGGAATAGATACGCAGTATTTT
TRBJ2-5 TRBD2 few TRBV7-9 CASSSGTSGSETQYF TGTGCCAGCAGCTCCGGGACTAGCGGGAGTGAGACCCAGTACTTC
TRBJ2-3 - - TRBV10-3 CAISPVGVRTDTQYF TGTGCCATCAGTCCCGTGGGGGTGAGGACAGATACGCAGTATTTT
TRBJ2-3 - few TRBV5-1 CASSLAMISTQYF TGCGCCAGCAGCTTGGCCATGATATCCACGCAGTATTTT
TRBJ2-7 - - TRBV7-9 CATAGRMSSYEQYF TGTGCCACCGCGGGCCGAATGAGCTCCTACGAGCAGTACTTC
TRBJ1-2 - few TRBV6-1 CASSKLIPGTEANYGYTF TGTGCCAGCAGTAAATTAATTCCAGGGACGGAAGCTAACTATGGCTACACCTTC
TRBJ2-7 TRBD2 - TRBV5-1 CASGLGLAGNNEQYF TGCGCCAGCGGCTTGGGACTAGCGGGAAACAACGAGCAGTACTTC
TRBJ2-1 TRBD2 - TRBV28 CASSRAGEAYNEQFF TGTGCCAGCAGTCGAGCGGGAGAGGCGTACAATGAGCAGTTCTTC
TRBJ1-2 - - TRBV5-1 CASSRGEAGYTF TGCGCCAGCAGTAGAGGGGAGGCTGGCTACACCTTC
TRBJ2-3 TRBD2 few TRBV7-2 CASSSRTSGRTSTDTQYF TGTGCCAGCAGCTCTCGGACTAGCGGGCGTACTAGCACAGATACGCAGTATTTT
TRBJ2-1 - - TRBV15 CATENVYNEQFF TGTGCCACCGAAAATGTCTACAATGAGCAGTTCTTC
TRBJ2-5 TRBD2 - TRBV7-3 CASSRLAGAPQETQYF TGTGCCAGCAGCCGACTAGCGGGGGCCCCTCAAGAGACCCAGTACTTC
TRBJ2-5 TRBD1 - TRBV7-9 CASRGQYQETQYF TGTGCCAGCAGGGGACAGTACCAAGAGACCCAGTACTTC
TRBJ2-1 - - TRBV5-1 CASSIPGQYNEQFF TGCGCCAGCAGCATCCCCGGACAATACAATGAGCAGTTCTTC
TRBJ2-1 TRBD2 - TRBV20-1 CSARRDYPTYNEQFF TGCAGTGCTAGGCGGGACTACCCAACCTACAATGAGCAGTTCTTC
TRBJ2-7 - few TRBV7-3 CASSLLPGPSYEQYF TGTGCCAGCAGCTTACTCCCGGGACCATCCTACGAGCAGTACTTC
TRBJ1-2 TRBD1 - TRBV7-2 CASSPRQGFSANYGYTF TGTGCCAGCAGCCCCCGACAGGGATTTTCAGCTAACTATGGCTACACCTTC